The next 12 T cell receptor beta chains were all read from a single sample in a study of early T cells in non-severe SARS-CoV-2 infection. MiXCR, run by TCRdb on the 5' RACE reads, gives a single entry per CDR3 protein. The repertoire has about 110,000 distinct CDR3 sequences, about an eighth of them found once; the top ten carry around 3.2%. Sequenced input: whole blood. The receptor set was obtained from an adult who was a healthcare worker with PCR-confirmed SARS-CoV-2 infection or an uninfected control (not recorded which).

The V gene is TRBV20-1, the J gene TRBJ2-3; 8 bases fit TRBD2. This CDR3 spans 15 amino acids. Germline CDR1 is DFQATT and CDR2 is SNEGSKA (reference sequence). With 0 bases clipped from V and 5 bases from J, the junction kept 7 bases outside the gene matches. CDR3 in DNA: TGCAGTGCTAGAGACTCCGGGACTAGGAGAGATACGCAGTATTTT. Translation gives CSARDSGTRRDTQYF.

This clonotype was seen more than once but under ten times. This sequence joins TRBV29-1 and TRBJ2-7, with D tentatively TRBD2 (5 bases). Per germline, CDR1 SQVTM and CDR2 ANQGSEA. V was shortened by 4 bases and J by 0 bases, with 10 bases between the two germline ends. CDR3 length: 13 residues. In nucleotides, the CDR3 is TGCAGCGTTGCGAAGCGGTTCTCCTACGAGCAGTACTTC. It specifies CSVAKRFSYEQYF.

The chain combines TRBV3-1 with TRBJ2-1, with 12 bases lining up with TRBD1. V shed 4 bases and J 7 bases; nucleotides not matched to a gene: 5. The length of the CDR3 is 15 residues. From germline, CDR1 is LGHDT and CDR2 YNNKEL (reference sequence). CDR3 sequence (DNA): TGTGCCAGCAGCCCCCGGGACAGGGGGCGAAATGAGCAGTTCTTC. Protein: CASSPRDRGRNEQFF.

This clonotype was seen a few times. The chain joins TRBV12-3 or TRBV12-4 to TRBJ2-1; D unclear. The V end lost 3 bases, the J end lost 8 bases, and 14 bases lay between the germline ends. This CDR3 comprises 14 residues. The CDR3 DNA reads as TGTGCCAGCAGTTTGAACGTGGGGTGGGATGAGCAGTTCTTC. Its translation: CASSLNVGWDEQFF.

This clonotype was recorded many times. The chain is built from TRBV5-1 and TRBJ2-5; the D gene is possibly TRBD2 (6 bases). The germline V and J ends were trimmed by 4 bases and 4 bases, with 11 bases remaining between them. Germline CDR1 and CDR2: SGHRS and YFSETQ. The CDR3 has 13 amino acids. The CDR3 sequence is CASSRESPETQYF. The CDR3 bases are TGCGCCAGCAGCCGGGAGTCACCAGAGACCCAGTACTTC.

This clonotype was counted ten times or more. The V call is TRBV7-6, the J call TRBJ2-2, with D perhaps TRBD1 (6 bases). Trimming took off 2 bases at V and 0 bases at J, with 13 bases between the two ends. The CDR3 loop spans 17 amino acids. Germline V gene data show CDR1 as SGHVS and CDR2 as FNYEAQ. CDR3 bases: TGTGCCAGCAGCTTAATCCCAAGGGGGTCGAACACCGGGGAGCTGTTTTTT. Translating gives CASSLIPRGSNTGELFF.

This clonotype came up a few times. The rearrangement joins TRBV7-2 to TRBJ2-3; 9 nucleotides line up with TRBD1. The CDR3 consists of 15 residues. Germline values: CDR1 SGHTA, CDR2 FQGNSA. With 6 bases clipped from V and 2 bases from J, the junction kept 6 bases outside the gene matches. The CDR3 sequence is CASRIGTGITDTQYF. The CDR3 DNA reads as TGTGCCAGCAGAATCGGGACAGGGATCACAGATACGCAGTATTTT.

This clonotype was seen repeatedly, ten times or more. The CDR3 loop reads CASSYGGLAGPAYEQYF. For the CDR3, the DNA is TGTGCCAGCAGTTACGGCGGACTAGCGGGGCCTGCCTACGAGCAGTACTTC. The chain joins TRBV6-5 to TRBJ2-7; 12 positions match TRBD2. With 2 bases clipped from V and 2 bases from J, the junction kept 7 bases outside the gene matches. The CDR3 length is 17 residues. Germline CDR1 reads MNHEY; CDR2 reads SVGAGI.

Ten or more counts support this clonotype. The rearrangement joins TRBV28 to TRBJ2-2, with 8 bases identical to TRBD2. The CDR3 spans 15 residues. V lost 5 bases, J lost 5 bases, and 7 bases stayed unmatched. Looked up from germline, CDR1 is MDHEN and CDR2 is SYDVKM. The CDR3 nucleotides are TGTGCCAGCAGTCACGGGAGGGCCGGTACCGGGGAGCTGTTTTTT. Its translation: CASSHGRAGTGELFF.

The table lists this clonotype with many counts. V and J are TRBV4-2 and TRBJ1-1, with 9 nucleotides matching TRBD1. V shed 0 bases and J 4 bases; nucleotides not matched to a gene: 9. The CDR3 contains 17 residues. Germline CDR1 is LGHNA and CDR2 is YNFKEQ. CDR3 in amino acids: CASSQDYRGPLGTEAFF. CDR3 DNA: TGTGCCAGCAGCCAAGATTACAGGGGGCCGCTTGGCACTGAAGCTTTCTTT.

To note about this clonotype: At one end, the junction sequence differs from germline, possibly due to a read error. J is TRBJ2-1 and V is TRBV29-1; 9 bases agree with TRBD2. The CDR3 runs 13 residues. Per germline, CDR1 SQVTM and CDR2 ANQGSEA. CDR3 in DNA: TGCAGCGTGGGGACTAGCTCCCACAATGAGCAGTTCTTC. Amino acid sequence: CSVGTSSHNEQFF.

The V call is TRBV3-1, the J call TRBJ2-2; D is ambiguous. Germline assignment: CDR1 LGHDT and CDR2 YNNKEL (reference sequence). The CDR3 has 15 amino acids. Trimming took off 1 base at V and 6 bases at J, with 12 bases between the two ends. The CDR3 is CASSQALSIAGELFF. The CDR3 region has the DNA TGTGCCAGCAGCCAAGCCCTTTCTATTGCCGGGGAGCTGTTTTTT.